This TCR beta chain was observed in a study of T cell responses to AZD1222 COVID-19 vaccine. The junction had 6 bases not matched to a gene; V was cut back by 1 base and J by 6 bases. Germline CDR1 and CDR2: MGHRA and YSYEKL. CDR3 length: 15 amino acids. To note about this clone: Its antigen is still unknown.

Study observations and caveats: Variant regions that are unmutated are reportedly the target of nearly half of spike-specific TCRs.

Assay used: immunoSEQ multiplex PCR; TCRdb lists only in-frame clones, some missing. The table has 150,000 or so clones, more than 90% seen once. Sequenced here: peripheral blood, sampled on day 0 of AZD1222 vaccination. The clonotype originates from an adult in good health. V and J are TRBV4-1 and TRBJ1-5, with 7 bases aligning to TRBD1. The CDR3 DNA sequence: TGCGCCAGCAGCCAAGTAAAGGGGGCGGGTCAGCCCCAGCATTTT. Residues: CASSQVKGAGQPQHF.